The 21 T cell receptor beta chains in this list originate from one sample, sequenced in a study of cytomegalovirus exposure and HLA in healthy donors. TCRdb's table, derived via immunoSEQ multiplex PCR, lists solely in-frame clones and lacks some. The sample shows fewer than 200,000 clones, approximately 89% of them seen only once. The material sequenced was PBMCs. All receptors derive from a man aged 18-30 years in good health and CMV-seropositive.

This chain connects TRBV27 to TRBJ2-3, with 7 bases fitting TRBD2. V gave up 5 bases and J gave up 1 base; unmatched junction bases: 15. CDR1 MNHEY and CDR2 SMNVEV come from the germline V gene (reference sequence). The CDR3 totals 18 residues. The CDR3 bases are TGTGCCAGCAGTCTCCTCGCTGGGCTAGCGGCCCGCACAGATACGCAGTATTTT. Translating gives CASSLLAGLAARTDTQYF.

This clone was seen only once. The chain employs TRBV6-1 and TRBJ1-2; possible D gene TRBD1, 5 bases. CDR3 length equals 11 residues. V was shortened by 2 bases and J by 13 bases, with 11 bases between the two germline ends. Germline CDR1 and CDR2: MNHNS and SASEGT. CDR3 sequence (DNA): TGTGCCAGCAGTGAACAGGGTTCAGTCACCTTC. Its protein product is CASSEQGSVTF.

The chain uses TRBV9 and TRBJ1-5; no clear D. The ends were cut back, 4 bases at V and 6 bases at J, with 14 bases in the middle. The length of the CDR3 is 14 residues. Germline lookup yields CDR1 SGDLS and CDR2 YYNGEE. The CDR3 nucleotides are TGTGCCAGCAGCTCAACCCGTTACTTTCAGCCCCAGCATTTT. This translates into CASSSTRYFQPQHF.

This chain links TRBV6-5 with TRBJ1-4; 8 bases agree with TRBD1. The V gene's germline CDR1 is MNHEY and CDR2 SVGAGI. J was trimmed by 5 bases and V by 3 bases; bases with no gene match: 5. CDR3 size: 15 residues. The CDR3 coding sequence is TGTGCCAGCAGTTATACAGGGGGAGAAAATGAAAAACTGTTTTTT. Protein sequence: CASSYTGGENEKLFF.

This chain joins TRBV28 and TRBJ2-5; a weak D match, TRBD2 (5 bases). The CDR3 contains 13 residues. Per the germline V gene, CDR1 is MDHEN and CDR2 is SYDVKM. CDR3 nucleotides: TGTGCAGGGCGGGCAATAAACCAAGAGACCCAGTACTTC. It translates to CAGRAINQETQYF.

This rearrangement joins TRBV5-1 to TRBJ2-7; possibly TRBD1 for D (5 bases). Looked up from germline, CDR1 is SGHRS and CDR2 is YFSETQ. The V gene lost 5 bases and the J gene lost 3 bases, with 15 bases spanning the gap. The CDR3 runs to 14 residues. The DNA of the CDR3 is TGCGCCAGCAGTATCCAGGGCGATAACTACGAGCAGTACTTC. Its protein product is CASSIQGDNYEQYF.

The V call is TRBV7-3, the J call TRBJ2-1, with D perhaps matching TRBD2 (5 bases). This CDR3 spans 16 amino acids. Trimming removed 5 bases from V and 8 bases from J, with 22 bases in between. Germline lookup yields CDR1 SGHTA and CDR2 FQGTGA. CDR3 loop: CASSPKVGLAPDEQFF. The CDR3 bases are TGTGCCAGCAGCCCAAAAGTGGGTCTAGCCCCCGATGAGCAGTTCTTC. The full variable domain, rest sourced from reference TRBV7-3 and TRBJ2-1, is GAGVSQTPSNKVTEKGKYVELRCDPISGHTALYWYRQSLGQGPEFLIYFQGTGAADDSGLPNDRFFAVRPEGSVSTLKIQRTERGDSAVYLCASSPKVGLAPDEQFFGPGTRLTVL.

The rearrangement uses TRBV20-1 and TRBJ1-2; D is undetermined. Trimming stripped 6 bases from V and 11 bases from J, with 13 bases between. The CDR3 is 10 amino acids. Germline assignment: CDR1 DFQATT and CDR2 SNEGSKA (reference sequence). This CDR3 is CSAQREFYTF. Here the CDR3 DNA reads TGCAGTGCACAACGGGAGTTTTACACCTTC.

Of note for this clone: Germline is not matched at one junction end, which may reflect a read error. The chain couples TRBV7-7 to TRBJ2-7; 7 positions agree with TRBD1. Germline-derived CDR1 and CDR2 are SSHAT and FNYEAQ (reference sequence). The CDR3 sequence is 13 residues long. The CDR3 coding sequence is TGTGCTAGCAGCAAGACAGGGCTTGACGAGCAGTACTTC. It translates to CASSKTGLDEQYF.

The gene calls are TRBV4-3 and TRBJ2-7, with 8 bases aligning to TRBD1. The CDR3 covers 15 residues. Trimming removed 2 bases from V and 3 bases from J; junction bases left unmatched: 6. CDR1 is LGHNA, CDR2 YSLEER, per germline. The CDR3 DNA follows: TGCGCCAGCAGCCAACAACGGACAGGGAACTACGAGCAGTACTTC. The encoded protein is CASSQQRTGNYEQYF.

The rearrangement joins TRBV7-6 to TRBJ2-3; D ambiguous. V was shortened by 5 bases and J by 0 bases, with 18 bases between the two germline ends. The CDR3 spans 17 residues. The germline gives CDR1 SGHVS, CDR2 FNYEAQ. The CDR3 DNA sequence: TGTGCCAGCAGCCGCATGATGATTCCGACTAGCACAGATACGCAGTATTTT. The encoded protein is CASSRMMIPTSTDTQYF.

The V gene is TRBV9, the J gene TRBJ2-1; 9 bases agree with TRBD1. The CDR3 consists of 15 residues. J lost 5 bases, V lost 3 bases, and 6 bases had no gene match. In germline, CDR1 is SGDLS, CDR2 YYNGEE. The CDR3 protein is CASSARTGVNNEQFF. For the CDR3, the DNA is TGTGCCAGCAGCGCCCGGACAGGGGTGAACAATGAGCAGTTCTTC.

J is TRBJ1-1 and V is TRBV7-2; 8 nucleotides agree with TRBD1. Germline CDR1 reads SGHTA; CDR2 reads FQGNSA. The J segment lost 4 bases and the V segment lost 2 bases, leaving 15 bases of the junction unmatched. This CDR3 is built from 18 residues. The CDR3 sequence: CASSLPADSGGYATEAFF. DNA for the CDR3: TGTGCCAGCAGCTTACCGGCCGATTCAGGGGGCTATGCCACTGAAGCTTTCTTT.

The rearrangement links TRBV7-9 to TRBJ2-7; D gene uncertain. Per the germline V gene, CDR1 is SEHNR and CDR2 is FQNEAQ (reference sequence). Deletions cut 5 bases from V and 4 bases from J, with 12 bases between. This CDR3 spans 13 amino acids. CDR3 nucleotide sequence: TGTGCCAGCAGCCCCCGGGTACCTTACGAGCAGTACTTC. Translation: CASSPRVPYEQYF.

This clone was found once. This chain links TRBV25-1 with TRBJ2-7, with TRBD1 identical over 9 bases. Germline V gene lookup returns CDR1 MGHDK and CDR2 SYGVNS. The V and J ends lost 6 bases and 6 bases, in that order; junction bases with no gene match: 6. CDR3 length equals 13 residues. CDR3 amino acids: CASSDRGVFEQYF. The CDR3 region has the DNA TGTGCCAGCAGCGACAGGGGGGTTTTCGAGCAGTACTTC.

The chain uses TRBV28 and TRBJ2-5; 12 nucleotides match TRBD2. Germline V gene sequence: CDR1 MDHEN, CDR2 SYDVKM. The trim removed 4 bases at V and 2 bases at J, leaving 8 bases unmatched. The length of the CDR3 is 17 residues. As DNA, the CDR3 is TGTGCCAGCAGTTCCCTGACTAGCGGGAGCGGGCAAGAGACCCAGTACTTC. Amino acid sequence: CASSSLTSGSGQETQYF.

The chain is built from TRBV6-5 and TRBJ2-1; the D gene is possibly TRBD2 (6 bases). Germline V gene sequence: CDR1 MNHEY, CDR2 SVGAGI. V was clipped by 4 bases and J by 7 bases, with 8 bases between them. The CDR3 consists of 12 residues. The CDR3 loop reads CASSSTSNEQFF. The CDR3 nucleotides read TGTGCCAGCAGTTCGACTAGTAATGAGCAGTTCTTC.

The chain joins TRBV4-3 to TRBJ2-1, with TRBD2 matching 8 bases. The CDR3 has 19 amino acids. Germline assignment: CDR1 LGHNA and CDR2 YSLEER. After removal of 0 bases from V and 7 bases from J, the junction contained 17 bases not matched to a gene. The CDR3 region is CASSQDRGLAFYPGNEQFF. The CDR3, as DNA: TGCGCCAGCAGCCAAGATAGAGGACTAGCTTTTTATCCTGGGAATGAGCAGTTCTTC.

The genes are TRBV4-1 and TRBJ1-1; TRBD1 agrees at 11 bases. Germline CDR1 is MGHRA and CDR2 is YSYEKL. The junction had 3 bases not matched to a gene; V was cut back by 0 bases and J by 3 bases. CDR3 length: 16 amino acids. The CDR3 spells CASSQDWDRGYTEAFF. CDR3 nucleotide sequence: TGCGCCAGCAGCCAAGATTGGGACAGGGGGTACACTGAAGCTTTCTTT.

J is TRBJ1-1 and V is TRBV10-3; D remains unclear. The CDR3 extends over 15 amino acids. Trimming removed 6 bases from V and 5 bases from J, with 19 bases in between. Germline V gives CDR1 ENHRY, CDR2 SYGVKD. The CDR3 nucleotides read TGTGCCATCAGCCCCGACTCAATAGGGAGGACTGAAGCTTTCTTT. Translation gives CAISPDSIGRTEAFF.

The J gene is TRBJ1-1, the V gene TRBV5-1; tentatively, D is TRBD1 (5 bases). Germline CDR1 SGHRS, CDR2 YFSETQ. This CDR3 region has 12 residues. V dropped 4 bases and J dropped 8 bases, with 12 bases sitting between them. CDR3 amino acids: CASSDSREEAFF. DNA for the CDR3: TGCGCCAGCAGCGACTCCAGGGAAGAAGCTTTCTTT. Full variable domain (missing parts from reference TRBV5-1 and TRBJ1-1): KAGVTQTPRYLIKTRGQQVTLSCSPISGHRSVSWYQQTPGQGLQFLFEYFSETQRNKGNFPGRFSGRQFSNSRSEMNVSTLELGDSALYLCASSDSREEAFFGQGTRLTVV.